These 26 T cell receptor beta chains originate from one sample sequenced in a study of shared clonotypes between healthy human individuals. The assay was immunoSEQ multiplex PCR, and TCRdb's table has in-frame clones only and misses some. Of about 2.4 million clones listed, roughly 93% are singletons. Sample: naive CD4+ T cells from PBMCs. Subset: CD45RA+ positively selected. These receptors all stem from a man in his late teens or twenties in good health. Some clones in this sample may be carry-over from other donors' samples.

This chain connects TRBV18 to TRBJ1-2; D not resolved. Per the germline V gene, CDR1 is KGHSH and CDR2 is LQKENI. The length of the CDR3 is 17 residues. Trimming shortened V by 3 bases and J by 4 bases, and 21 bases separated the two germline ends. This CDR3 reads CASSPLYSPDSSYGYTF. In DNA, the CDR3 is TGTGCCAGCTCACCCCTCTACAGTCCAGACTCCTCCTATGGCTACACCTTC. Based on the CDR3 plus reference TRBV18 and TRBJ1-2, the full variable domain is NAGVMQNPRHLVRRRGQEARLRCSPMKGHSHVYWYRQLPEEGLKFMVYLQKENIIDESGMPKERFSAEFPKEGPSILRIQQVVRGDSAAYFCASSPLYSPDSSYGYTFGSGTRLTVV.

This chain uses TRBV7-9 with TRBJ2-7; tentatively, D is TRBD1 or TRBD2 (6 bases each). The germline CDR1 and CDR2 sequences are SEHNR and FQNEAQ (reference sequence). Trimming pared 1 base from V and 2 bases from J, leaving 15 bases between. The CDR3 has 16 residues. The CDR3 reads CASSLEGGRYAYEQYF. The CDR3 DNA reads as TGTGCCAGCAGCTTAGAAGGGGGGCGGTATGCCTACGAGCAGTACTTC.

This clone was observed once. DNA for the CDR3: TGTGCCAGCTCACCACGACAGTTCAACACCGGGGAGCTGTTTTTT. It specifies CASSPRQFNTGELFF. The chain links TRBV18 to TRBJ2-2; a possible D gene is TRBD1 (5 bases). This CDR3 has 15 amino acids. V lost 1 base and J lost 2, with 8 bases in between. Germline V CDR1 and CDR2: KGHSH, LQKENI.

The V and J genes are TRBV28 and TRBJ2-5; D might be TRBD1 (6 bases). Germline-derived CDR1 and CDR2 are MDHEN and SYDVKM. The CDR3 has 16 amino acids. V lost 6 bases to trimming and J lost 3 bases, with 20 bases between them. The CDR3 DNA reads TGTGCCAGCAGGCCCTCCCTCGGGGCAGGGGAAGAGACCCAGTACTTC. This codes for CASRPSLGAGEETQYF.

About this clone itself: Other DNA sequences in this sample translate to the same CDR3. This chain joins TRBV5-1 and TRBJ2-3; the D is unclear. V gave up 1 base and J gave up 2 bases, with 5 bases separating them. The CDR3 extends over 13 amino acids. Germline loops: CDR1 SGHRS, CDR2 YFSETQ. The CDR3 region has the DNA TGCGCCAGCAGCTTGCACACCACAGATACGCAGTATTTT. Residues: CASSLHTTDTQYF.

The CDR3 spells CASSPETGSKNIQYF. DNA for the CDR3: TGTGCCAGCAGTCCGGAGACAGGGTCCAAAAACATTCAGTACTTC. This chain uses TRBV28 with TRBJ2-4, with 7 bases that match TRBD1. The length of the CDR3 is 15 residues. Per germline, CDR1 MDHEN and CDR2 SYDVKM. J gave up 2 bases and V 5 bases, and 6 bases lay outside the gene matches.

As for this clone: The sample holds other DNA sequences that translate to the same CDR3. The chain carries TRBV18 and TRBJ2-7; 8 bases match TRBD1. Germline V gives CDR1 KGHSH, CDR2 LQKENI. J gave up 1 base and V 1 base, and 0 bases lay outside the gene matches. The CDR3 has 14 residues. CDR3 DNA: TGTGCCAGCTCACCACGACAGGGGTCCTACGAGCAGTACTTC. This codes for CASSPRQGSYEQYF.

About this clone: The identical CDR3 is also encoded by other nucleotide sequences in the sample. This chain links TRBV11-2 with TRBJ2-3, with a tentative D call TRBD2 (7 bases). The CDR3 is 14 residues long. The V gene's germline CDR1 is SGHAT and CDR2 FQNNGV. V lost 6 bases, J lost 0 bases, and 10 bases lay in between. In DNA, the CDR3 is TGTGCCAGCAGGGGGGGGCCTAGCACAGATACGCAGTATTTT. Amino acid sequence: CASRGGPSTDTQYF.

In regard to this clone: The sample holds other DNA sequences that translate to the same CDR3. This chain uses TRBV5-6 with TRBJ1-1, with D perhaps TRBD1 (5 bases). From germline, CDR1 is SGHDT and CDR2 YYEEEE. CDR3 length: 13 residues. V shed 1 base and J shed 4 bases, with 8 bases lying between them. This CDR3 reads CASSLWGGTEAFF. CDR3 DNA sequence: TGTGCCAGCAGCTTGTGGGGGGGCACTGAAGCTTTCTTT.

The CDR3 protein is CASRNRGISNQPQHF. CDR3 nucleotide sequence: TGTGCCAGCAGGAACAGGGGGATTAGCAATCAGCCCCAGCATTTT. The chain recombines TRBV6-1 with TRBJ1-5; 8 bases line up with TRBD1. This CDR3 is built from 15 residues. CDR1 MNHNS and CDR2 SASEGT come from the germline V gene. The junction had 4 bases not matched to a gene; V was cut back by 6 bases and J by 0 bases.

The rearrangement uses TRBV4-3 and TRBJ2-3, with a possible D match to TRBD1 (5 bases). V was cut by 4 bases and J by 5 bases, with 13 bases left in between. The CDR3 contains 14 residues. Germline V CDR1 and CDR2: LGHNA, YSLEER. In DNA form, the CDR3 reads TGCGCCAGCAGCCTTCAGGGTCAGGGAGATACGCAGTATTTT. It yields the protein CASSLQGQGDTQYF.

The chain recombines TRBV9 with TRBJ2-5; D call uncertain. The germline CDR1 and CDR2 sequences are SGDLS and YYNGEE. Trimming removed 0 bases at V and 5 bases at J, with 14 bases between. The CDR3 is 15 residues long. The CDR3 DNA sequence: TGTGCCAGCAGCGTAGGATCGAGTCTGCCGGAGACCCAGTACTTC. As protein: CASSVGSSLPETQYF.

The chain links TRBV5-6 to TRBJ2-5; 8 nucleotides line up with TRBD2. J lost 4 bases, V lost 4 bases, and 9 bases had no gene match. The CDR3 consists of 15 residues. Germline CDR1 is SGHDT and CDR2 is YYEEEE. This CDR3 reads CASSASGRHVETQYF. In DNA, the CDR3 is TGTGCCAGCAGCGCAAGCGGGAGACATGTAGAGACCCAGTACTTC.

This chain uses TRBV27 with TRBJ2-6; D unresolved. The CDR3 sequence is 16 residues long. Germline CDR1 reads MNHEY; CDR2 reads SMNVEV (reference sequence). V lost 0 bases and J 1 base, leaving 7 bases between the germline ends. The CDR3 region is CASSLSPISGANVLTF. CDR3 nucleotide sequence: TGTGCCAGCAGTTTATCTCCCATTTCTGGGGCCAACGTCCTGACTTTC.

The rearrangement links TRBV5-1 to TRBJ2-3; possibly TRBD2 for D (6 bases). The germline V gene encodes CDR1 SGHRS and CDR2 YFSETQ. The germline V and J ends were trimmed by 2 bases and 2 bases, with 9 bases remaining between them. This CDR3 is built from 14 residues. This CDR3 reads CASSLPSATDTQYF. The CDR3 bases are TGCGCCAGCAGCTTACCTAGCGCCACAGATACGCAGTATTTT. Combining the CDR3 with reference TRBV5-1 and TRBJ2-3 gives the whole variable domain KAGVTQTPRYLIKTRGQQVTLSCSPISGHRSVSWYQQTPGQGLQFLFEYFSETQRNKGNFPGRFSGRQFSNSRSEMNVSTLELGDSALYLCASSLPSATDTQYFGPGTRLTVL.

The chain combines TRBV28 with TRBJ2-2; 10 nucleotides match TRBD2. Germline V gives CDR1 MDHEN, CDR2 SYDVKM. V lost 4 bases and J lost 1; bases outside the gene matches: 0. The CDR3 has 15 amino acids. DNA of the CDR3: TGTGCCAGCAGTTCTAGCGGGGGGAACACCGGGGAGCTGTTTTTT. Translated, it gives CASSSSGGNTGELFF.

The CDR3 sequence: CASMVSTDTQYF. Here the CDR3 DNA reads TGTGCCAGCATGGTTAGCACAGATACGCAGTATTTT. This chain uses TRBV28 with TRBJ2-3; D ambiguous. Per germline, CDR1 MDHEN and CDR2 SYDVKM. V was pared by 7 bases and J by 0 bases, with 5 bases between. The CDR3 runs to 12 residues.

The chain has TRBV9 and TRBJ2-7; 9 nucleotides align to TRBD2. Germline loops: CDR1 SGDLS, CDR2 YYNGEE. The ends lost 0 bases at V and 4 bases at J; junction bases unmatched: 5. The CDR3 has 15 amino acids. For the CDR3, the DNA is TGTGCCAGCAGCGTAGAGGCTAGCGGGGCGTACGAGCAGTACTTC. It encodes CASSVEASGAYEQYF.

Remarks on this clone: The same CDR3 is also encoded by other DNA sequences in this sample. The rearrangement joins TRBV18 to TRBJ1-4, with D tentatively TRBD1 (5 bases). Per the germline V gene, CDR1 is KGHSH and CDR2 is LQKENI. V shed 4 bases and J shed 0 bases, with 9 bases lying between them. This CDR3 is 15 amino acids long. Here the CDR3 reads CASSLGPATNEKLFF. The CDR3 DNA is TGTGCCAGCTCACTGGGGCCTGCAACTAATGAAAAACTGTTTTTT.

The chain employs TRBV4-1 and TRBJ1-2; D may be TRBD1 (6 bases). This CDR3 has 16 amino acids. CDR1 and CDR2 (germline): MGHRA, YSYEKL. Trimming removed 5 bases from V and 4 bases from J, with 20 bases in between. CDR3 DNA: TGCGCCAGCAGCGTAATTACCGGGACACCAATCTATGGCTACACCTTC. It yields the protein CASSVITGTPIYGYTF.

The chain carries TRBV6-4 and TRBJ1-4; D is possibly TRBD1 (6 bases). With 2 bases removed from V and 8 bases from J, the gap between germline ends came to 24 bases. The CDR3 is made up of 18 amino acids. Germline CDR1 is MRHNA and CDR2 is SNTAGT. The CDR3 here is CASSDRTTVGGAEEKLFF. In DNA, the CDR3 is TGTGCCAGCAGTGACCGGACCACTGTTGGGGGCGCGGAGGAAAAACTGTTTTTT.

The CDR3 DNA follows: TGTGCCAGCTCACCCATAAAATGGGGGGAGGGCACTGAAGCTTTCTTT. Translation gives CASSPIKWGEGTEAFF. V gene TRBV18 combines with J gene TRBJ1-1; tentatively, D is TRBD1 (5 bases). Trimming left V 3 bases short and J 4 bases short, with 18 bases between. The length of the CDR3 is 16 residues. CDR1 and CDR2 (germline): KGHSH, LQKENI. Variable domain in full (rest from reference TRBV18 and TRBJ1-1): NAGVMQNPRHLVRRRGQEARLRCSPMKGHSHVYWYRQLPEEGLKFMVYLQKENIIDESGMPKERFSAEFPKEGPSILRIQQVVRGDSAAYFCASSPIKWGEGTEAFFGQGTRLTVV.

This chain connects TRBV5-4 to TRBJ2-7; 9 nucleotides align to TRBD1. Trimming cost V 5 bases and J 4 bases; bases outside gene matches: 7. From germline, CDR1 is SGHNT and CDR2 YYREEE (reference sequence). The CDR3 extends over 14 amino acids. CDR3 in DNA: TGTGCCAGCAGAGTGACAGGGGGAGGATACGAGCAGTACTTC. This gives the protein CASRVTGGGYEQYF.

CDR3 bases: TGTGCCAGCAGCTTAGAAGGGGTCGCTTTCTTT. It is translated as CASSLEGVAFF. J is TRBJ1-1 and V is TRBV11-1; D is possibly TRBD1 (5 bases). This CDR3 is built from 11 residues. CDR1 is SGHAT and CDR2 is FQDESV in the germline V gene (reference sequence). V lost 1 base to trimming and J lost 11 bases, with 8 bases between them.

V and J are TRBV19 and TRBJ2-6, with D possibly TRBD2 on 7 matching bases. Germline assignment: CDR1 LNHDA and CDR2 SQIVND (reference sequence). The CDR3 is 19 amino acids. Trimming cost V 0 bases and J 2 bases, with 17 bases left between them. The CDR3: CASSIDWGGASAGANVLTF. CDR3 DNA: TGTGCCAGTAGTATAGATTGGGGGGGCGCGTCGGCTGGGGCCAACGTCCTGACTTTC.

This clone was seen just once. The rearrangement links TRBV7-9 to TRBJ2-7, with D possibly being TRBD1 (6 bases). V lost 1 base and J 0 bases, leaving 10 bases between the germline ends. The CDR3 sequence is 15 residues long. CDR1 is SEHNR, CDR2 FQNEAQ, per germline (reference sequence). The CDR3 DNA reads TGTGCCAGCAGCTTAGGACAGGCACTCTCCTACGAGCAGTACTTC. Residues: CASSLGQALSYEQYF.